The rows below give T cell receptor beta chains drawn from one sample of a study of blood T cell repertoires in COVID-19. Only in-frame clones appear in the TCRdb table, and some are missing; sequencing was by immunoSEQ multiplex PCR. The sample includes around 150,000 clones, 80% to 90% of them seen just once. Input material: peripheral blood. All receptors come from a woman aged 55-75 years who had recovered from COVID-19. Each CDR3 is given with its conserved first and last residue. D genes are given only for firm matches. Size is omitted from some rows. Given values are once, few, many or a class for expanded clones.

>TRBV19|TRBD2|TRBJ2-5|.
CASSIGGLAGQETQYF
TGTGCCAGTAGTATAGGTGGACTAGCGGGGCAAGAGACCCAGTACTTC
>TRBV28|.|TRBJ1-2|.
CASSITGANYGYTF
TGTGCCAGCAGTATCACCGGGGCTAACTATGGCTACACCTTC
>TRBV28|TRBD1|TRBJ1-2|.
CASSFGTGRYGYTF
TGTGCCAGCAGTTTTGGGACAGGTCGTTATGGCTACACCTTC
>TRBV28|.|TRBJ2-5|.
CASSFLGGGETQYF
TGTGCCAGCAGTTTTTTAGGGGGTGGAGAGACCCAGTACTTC
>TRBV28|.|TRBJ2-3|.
CASSGDSTDTQYF
TGTGCCAGCAGTGGAGACAGCACAGATACGCAGTATTTT
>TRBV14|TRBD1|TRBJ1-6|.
CASSQKGQATFNSPLHF
TGTGCCAGCAGCCAAAAGGGACAGGCTACCTTTAATTCACCCCTCCACTTT
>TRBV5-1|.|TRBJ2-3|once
CASSLEGRGPLDTQYF
TGCGCCAGCAGCTTGGAGGGGCGGGGGCCTCTGGATACGCAGTATTTT
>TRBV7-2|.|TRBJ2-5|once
CASSSMDDAKGVTQYF
TGTGCCAGCAGCTCAATGGACGACGCCAAGGGAGTGACCCAGTACTTC
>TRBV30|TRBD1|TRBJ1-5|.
CAWSDRGLNQPQHF
TGTGCCTGGAGTGACAGGGGATTAAATCAGCCCCAGCATTTT
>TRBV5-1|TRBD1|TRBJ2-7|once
CASSLSGTEYEQYF
TGCGCCAGCAGCCTATCCGGGACAGAGTACGAGCAGTACTTC
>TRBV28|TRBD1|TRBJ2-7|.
CASSRDRVAQYF
TGTGCCAGCAGCCGGGACAGGGTAGCGCAGTACTTC
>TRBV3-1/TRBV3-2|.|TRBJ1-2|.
CASSQGVSYYGYTF
TGTGCCAGCAGCCAAGGAGTCTCCTACTATGGCTACACCTTC
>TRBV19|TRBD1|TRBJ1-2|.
CASSTGQGTLYTF
TGTGCCAGTAGTACGGGACAGGGGACTTTATACACCTTC
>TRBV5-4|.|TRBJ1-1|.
CASSFGGGMNTEAFF
TGTGCCAGCAGCTTTGGCGGGGGAATGAACACTGAAGCTTTCTTT
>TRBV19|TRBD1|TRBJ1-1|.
CASSPGTVNTEAFF
TGTGCCAGTAGTCCGGGGACAGTTAACACTGAAGCTTTCTTT
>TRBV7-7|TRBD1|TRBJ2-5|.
CASSLGNGQGGETQYF
TGTGCTAGCAGCTTGGGCAACGGACAGGGAGGAGAGACCCAGTACTTC